Sequencing of this T cell receptor beta chain was carried out in a study of T cells in Graves' hyperthyroidism and ophthalmopathy (dated by TCRdb to the late 2010s). Study-level background: To identify TCR V-J signatures that set the groups apart, the researchers used a discovery cohort of 100 patients, made up of around 40 with Graves' ophthalmopathy and about 60 with stable Graves' hyperthyroidism. An independent validation cohort of around 19 hyperthyroidism patients and about 16 patients who later progressed to ophthalmopathy tested prospective prediction of ophthalmopathy. The 100 discovery patients were divided at random into training and test sets in a 7:3 ratio. Thyroid tissue and blood T-cell repertoires from about six Graves' hyperthyroidism patients were also compared in the study. After blood sampling, hyperthyroidism patients were treated with methimazole at a starting dose of 30 mg daily, and ophthalmopathy patients were treated with high-dose intravenous methylprednisolone. The paper reports TCR Vbeta CDR3 sequencing of 135 peripheral blood samples: approximately 41 ophthalmopathy, fewer than 80 hyperthyroidism and some 17 progressor patients.

Graves' hyperthyroidism was defined as stable when no progression to ophthalmopathy occurred over 18 months of follow-up. Hyperthyroidism patients were aged 18 to 65 years and newly diagnosed, with disease duration of less than 2 months. Patients with uncontrolled infections, other autoimmune diseases, pregnancy or lactation were excluded. Diagnoses were based on clinical symptoms, serum thyroxine and TRAb, thyroid ultrasound and orbital computed tomography. Trizol reagent was used to extract total RNA, and RNA quality was then checked on an Agilent 2100 Bioanalyzer. Amplification of TCR beta CDR3 regions was carried out from RNA transcripts. The first round of RT-PCR for the TCR CDR3 was performed with the HTBI primer set and the Qiagen OneStep RT-PCR kit. A second multiplex PCR round built the libraries, followed by size selection and purification. The libraries were sequenced on an Illumina HiSeq2000 using paired-end 100 bp reads. Regarding the original processing steps: SOAPnuke was used to process the raw data, with reads discarded if the reads contained adapters or uncalled bases, had a mean Phred below 15, or lacked an exact constant-primer or identifier match. COPE v1.2.5 was used to merge the high-quality paired reads, and each unique nucleotide sequence was defined as a clonotype. MiTCR v1.1 was used to align clonotypes to the IMGT TRBV, TRBD and TRBJ reference segments. The analysis included only V-J combinations with a frequency above 0.0001, which together covered over 98% of the repertoires. A TCS score was defined as the ratio between F50 (clonal expansion) and ExV (chaos), using BLOSUM62-based TCRdist between CDR3 peptides within each V-J. Welch's t-statistics and random forest reduced roughly 540 V-J features to 13, which were used in a naive Bayes classifier (R e1071). The Morisita-Horn index was used to measure how similar the thyroid and blood repertoires were. In TCRdb, the public reads were trimmed at Q25 with fastp and aligned with MiXCR, with productive beta chains retained. Entries that share a CDR3 protein sequence are merged under the most common genes and DNA. None of the V and J calls come from the authors' own analysis; TCRdb made them. For this sample there are approximately 95,000 distinct CDR3 sequences; roughly 39% appear just once. The leading ten clones occupy 10% of the sample.

CDR1 and CDR2, looked up from the germline V gene, are SNHLY and FYNNEI. The CDR3 runs 14 residues from the cysteine to the phenylalanine. The DNA shown is the 42-base CDR3, in frame from base 1. Germline trimming amounts to 5 bases on V and 4 bases on J, with 5 as the count of junction bases outside the gene matches. This clonotype showed up many times. Its antigen remains unidentified. Within one base of it there is no much larger clone, and no base qualities were kept. Summary of the overall study and its limitations: Most expanded thyroid clonotypes (frequency above 0.001) were also found in blood, which suggests that blood repertoires may mirror thyroid immune responses. Sample size was not statistically predetermined, and blinding of investigators to group allocation was not performed. In validation, the model predicted progression to ophthalmopathy with 65% to 71% sensitivity and around 72% specificity, a median of 6.5 months before onset. A model built on a 13 V-J signature distinguished ophthalmopathy from stable hyperthyroidism, reaching 87.88% sensitivity and about 81% specificity in cross-validation and 80%/75% in testing.

This receptor was identified in a woman in her 30s with Graves' hyperthyroidism. The sequence joins TRBV2 to TRBJ1-5; a stretch of 7 junction bases matches TRBD1. The sequencing input was peripheral blood or thyroid tissue (not recorded which). The encoded CDR3 is CASSKDRKNQPQHF. The DNA reads TGTGCCAGCAGTAAGGACAGGAAGAATCAGCCCCAGCATTTT.